The rows below give T cell receptor beta chains drawn from one sample of a study of T cells in tuberculosis. Assay: immunoSEQ multiplex PCR; the TCRdb copy retains only in-frame clones and omits some. The sample consists of tens of thousands of clones, around 89% of them appearing once. The sequencing input was PBMCs. These receptors were collected from a donor aged 10 to 29 with latent tuberculosis or without tuberculosis infection. CDR3s include the opening cysteine and the closing phenylalanine or tryptophan. Each record gives: CDR3 DNA, CDR3 protein, clone size, D gene, J gene, V gene, CDR3 length. The D gene is left open where the match is weak. Size values are once, few and many counts, or a class for expanded clones, and some rows have none.

DNA: TGTGCCAGCAGCATTGAGACAGGGGGGGTCTATGGCTACACCTTC; CDR3: CASSIETGGVYGYTF; size: NA; D: TRBD1; J: TRBJ1-2; V: TRBV6-1; length: 15
DNA: TGTGCCAGTAACTCAGGTGGGCTCGGTGAGCAGTTCTTC; CDR3: CASNSGGLGEQFF; size: NA; D: NA; J: TRBJ2-1; V: TRBV19; length: 13
DNA: TGTGCCAGCAGAGGACAGGGGCTAACAGATACGCAGTATTTT; CDR3: CASRGQGLTDTQYF; size: NA; D: TRBD1; J: TRBJ2-3; V: TRBV6-5; length: 14
DNA: TGTGCCAGCAGCTTAAGACCCAGGGAGGTGGGATCACCCCTCCACTTT; CDR3: CASSLRPREVGSPLHF; size: NA; D: NA; J: TRBJ1-6; V: TRBV13; length: 16
DNA: TGTGCCAGCAGCTTCGGGACAGGGATTCAAGAGACCCAGTACTTC; CDR3: CASSFGTGIQETQYF; size: NA; D: TRBD1; J: TRBJ2-5; V: TRBV7-8; length: 15
DNA: TGTGCCAGCGGCGCCGGGGGTACTAATGAAAAACTGTTTTTT; CDR3: CASGAGGTNEKLFF; size: NA; D: NA; J: TRBJ1-4; V: TRBV6-5; length: 14
DNA: TGTGCCAGCAGCGCACTCGAGGGGGCGAGGGCTTTATGGGACACCGGGGAGCTGTTTTTT; CDR3: CASSALEGARALWDTGELFF; size: NA; D: TRBD1; J: TRBJ2-2; V: TRBV9; length: 20
DNA: TGTGCCAGCAGCACAACCCGGAGCGGGGGGGTGGAGCAGTTCTTC; CDR3: CASSTTRSGGVEQFF; size: once; D: TRBD2; J: TRBJ2-1; V: TRBV13; length: 15
DNA: TGTGCCAGCAGCGTAGCTGGAAACAGGGGGCTGACCGGGGAGCTGTTTTTT; CDR3: CASSVAGNRGLTGELFF; size: NA; D: TRBD1; J: TRBJ2-2; V: TRBV9; length: 17
DNA: TGTGCCATCAGCCTGGCAGGGGGCGCCGATGGCTACACCTTC; CDR3: CAISLAGGADGYTF; size: NA; D: TRBD1; J: TRBJ1-2; V: TRBV10-3; length: 14
DNA: TGTGCCAGCAGCTTCACCGGGACTAGCGCTGATGAGCAGTTCTTC; CDR3: CASSFTGTSADEQFF; size: NA; D: TRBD2; J: TRBJ2-1; V: TRBV7-2; length: 15
DNA: TGTGCCAGCAGTTTGGAGCGGGGCGCGTCACCCCTCCACTTT; CDR3: CASSLERGASPLHF; size: NA; D: NA; J: TRBJ1-6; V: TRBV27; length: 14
DNA: TGCGCCAGCAGCAGGGGACAGGGGATTTATGAAAAACTGTTTTTT; CDR3: CASSRGQGIYEKLFF; size: NA; D: TRBD1; J: TRBJ1-4; V: TRBV5-1; length: 15
DNA: TGTGCCAGCAGTACGCGTCTTGGGGGGGCCGACAATGAGCAGTTCTTC; CDR3: CASSTRLGGADNEQFF; size: NA; D: NA; J: TRBJ2-1; V: TRBV6-4; length: 16
DNA: TGTGCCTGGGGCTCAGGGCTTTCGGAAGCTTTCTTT; CDR3: CAWGSGLSEAFF; size: NA; D: NA; J: TRBJ1-1; V: TRBV30; length: 12
DNA: TGTGCCAGCAGCGTAGGGGGGACAAACAATGAGCAGTTCTTC; CDR3: CASSVGGTNNEQFF; size: NA; D: NA; J: TRBJ2-1; V: TRBV9; length: 14
DNA: TGTGCCAGCAGTTTAAGATGGGGAGTGAGGTATGGCTACACCTTC; CDR3: CASSLRWGVRYGYTF; size: once; D: NA; J: TRBJ1-2; V: TRBV28; length: 15
DNA: TGTGCTAGTGGTTTGACTCACAGGGGGCTCCGAGCTAACTATGGCTACACCTTC; CDR3: CASGLTHRGLRANYGYTF; size: NA; D: TRBD1; J: TRBJ1-2; V: TRBV12-5; length: 18
DNA: TGCGCCAGCAGCTTGGAACAGGGGCATTACGGCACGCAGTATTTT; CDR3: CASSLEQGHYGTQYF; size: NA; D: TRBD1; J: TRBJ2-3; V: TRBV5-1; length: 15
DNA: TGTGCCATCAGTGAACCGACTAGCCCCGTGGGAGAGACCCAGTACTTC; CDR3: CAISEPTSPVGETQYF; size: NA; D: TRBD2; J: TRBJ2-5; V: TRBV10-3; length: 16
DNA: TGTGCCAGTCGGGGCAGGGGGAGCACCGGGGAGCTGTTTTTT; CDR3: CASRGRGSTGELFF; size: NA; D: TRBD1; J: TRBJ2-2; V: TRBV19; length: 14
DNA: TGCGCCAGCTTTGATTCAGGGGGCATATCCGGGGAGCTGTTTTTT; CDR3: CASFDSGGISGELFF; size: few; D: TRBD1; J: TRBJ2-2; V: TRBV5-1; length: 15
DNA: TGTGCCAGCAGTTTATTCGGGCAGGGGGTCCACGAGCAGTACTTC; CDR3: CASSLFGQGVHEQYF; size: NA; D: TRBD1; J: TRBJ2-7; V: TRBV27; length: 15
DNA: TGTGCCAGCAGTCTCTGGGACAGGGGAATGAAGAATCAGCCCCAGCATTTT; CDR3: CASSLWDRGMKNQPQHF; size: NA; D: TRBD1; J: TRBJ1-5; V: TRBV28; length: 17
DNA: TGCGCCAGCAGCCAAGGGTGGTCCCGCGGCACAGATACGCAGTATTTT; CDR3: CASSQGWSRGTDTQYF; size: NA; D: NA; J: TRBJ2-3; V: TRBV4-1; length: 16
DNA: TGTGCCATCAGTGACTGGGGGGGCGAGAATTCACCCCTCCACTTT; CDR3: CAISDWGGENSPLHF; size: once; D: NA; J: TRBJ1-6; V: TRBV10-3; length: 15
DNA: TGTGCCAGCAGTGGGTCCCAGCAGGGCGAGCAGTACTTC; CDR3: CASSGSQQGEQYF; size: NA; D: NA; J: TRBJ2-7; V: TRBV2; length: 13
DNA: TGTGCCAGCAGCTTAGCTAGCGTAACAATGTCCGAGCTGTTTTTT; CDR3: CASSLASVTMSELFF; size: NA; D: NA; J: TRBJ2-2; V: TRBV7-2; length: 15
DNA: TGTGCCAGCAGTGAGCAGAGGATTAATTCACCCCTCCACTTT; CDR3: CASSEQRINSPLHF; size: NA; D: NA; J: TRBJ1-6; V: TRBV2; length: 14
DNA: TGTGCCAGCAGCTTTTCGGGACAACTCAATCAGCCCCAGCATTTT; CDR3: CASSFSGQLNQPQHF; size: few; D: NA; J: TRBJ1-5; V: TRBV7-2; length: 15
DNA: TGTGCCAGTAGCTGCCTAGCGGGGGGGGATCGTTTCACAGATACGCAGTATTTT; CDR3: CASSCLAGGDRFTDTQYF; size: NA; D: TRBD2; J: TRBJ2-3; V: TRBV5-4; length: 18
DNA: TGTGCCAGCAGCTTGGGAGGGAGCTTGGCTGAAGCTTTCTTT; CDR3: CASSLGGSLAEAFF; size: NA; D: NA; J: TRBJ1-1; V: TRBV7-2; length: 14
DNA: TGTGCCAGCAGTTCCTTATTCCCACTTAGCGGGGTGGCCGGGGAGCTGTTTTTT; CDR3: CASSSLFPLSGVAGELFF; size: NA; D: TRBD2; J: TRBJ2-2; V: TRBV27; length: 18
DNA: TGTGCCAGCAGCGCCGGTTGGGGACAGGGGGCGCGTACTGAAGCTTTCTTT; CDR3: CASSAGWGQGARTEAFF; size: once; D: TRBD1; J: TRBJ1-1; V: TRBV9; length: 17
DNA: TGTGCCAGCAGCTCGGGGGGGGCAGGAGAGACCCAGTACTTC; CDR3: CASSSGGAGETQYF; size: NA; D: TRBD2; J: TRBJ2-5; V: TRBV7-2; length: 14
DNA: TGTGCCAGTAGACATAACAAGAATAGCAATCAGCCCCAGCATTTT; CDR3: CASRHNKNSNQPQHF; size: NA; D: NA; J: TRBJ1-5; V: TRBV19; length: 15
DNA: TGTGCCAGCAGTGATGGGGGACGCGGGACCAATGAGCAGTTCTTC; CDR3: CASSDGGRGTNEQFF; size: NA; D: NA; J: TRBJ2-1; V: TRBV25-1; length: 15
DNA: TGTGCCAGCAGTGGACAGGGAAATCAGCCCCAGCATTTT; CDR3: CASSGQGNQPQHF; size: NA; D: TRBD1; J: TRBJ1-5; V: TRBV2; length: 13
DNA: TGTGCCAGCAGCCCTTCCGGGACAGGGAAGTTTGTGAACACTGAAGCTTTCTTT; CDR3: CASSPSGTGKFVNTEAFF; size: NA; D: TRBD1; J: TRBJ1-1; V: TRBV27; length: 18
DNA: TGTGCCAGCAGCGCGGACAGGGGGCCCGAGCAGTACTTC; CDR3: CASSADRGPEQYF; size: NA; D: TRBD1; J: TRBJ2-7; V: TRBV9; length: 13
DNA: TGTGCCAGCAGCTCCTTCCTTCAGAACTATGGCTACACCTTC; CDR3: CASSSFLQNYGYTF; size: NA; D: NA; J: TRBJ1-2; V: TRBV11-2; length: 14